This T cell receptor (beta chain) was recorded in a study of regulatory T cells in long-lasting Graves disease. Investigators prepared the TCR beta libraries by applying iRepertoire HTBI primers and Arm-PCR of CDR3 regions. TCRdb processed the multiplex PCR reads anew with MiXCR; each CDR3 protein has one entry. The sample yields under 450,000 distinct CDR3 sequences, roughly 17% seen once. This clonotype was detected many times. The sample's time point: newly diagnosed GD, antithyroid drugs for less than 3 months. PBMC-derived RNA was used for the TCR library. The CDR3 spans 17 residues. V gave up 1 base and J gave up 5 bases; unmatched junction bases: 10. Germline-derived CDR1 and CDR2 are DFQATT and SNEGSKA (reference sequence). This sample was also put to use in a study of T cells in Graves' hyperthyroidism and ophthalmopathy. Turning to that study: The model predicted ophthalmopathy a median roughly six months before onset.

The receptor's source is a woman younger than 35 with Graves disease. This rearrangement joins TRBV20-1 to TRBJ2-3; 12 nucleotides match TRBD2. This specimen was peripheral blood mononuclear cells (PBMCs), taken at new diagnosis, from a patient treated with antithyroid drugs. The CDR3 region is CSARAGSSGRVGDTQYF. CDR3 nucleotides: TGCAGTGCTAGAGCTGGCTCTAGCGGGAGGGTAGGAGATACGCAGTATTTT.